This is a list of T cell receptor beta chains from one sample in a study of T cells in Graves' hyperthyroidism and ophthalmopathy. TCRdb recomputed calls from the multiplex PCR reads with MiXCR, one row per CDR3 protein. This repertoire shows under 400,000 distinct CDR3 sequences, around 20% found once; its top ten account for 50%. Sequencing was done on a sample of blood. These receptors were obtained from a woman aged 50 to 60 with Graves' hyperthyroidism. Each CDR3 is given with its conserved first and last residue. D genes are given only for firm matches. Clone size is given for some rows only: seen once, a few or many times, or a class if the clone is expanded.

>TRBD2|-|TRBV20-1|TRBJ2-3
TGCAGTGCTACTAGCGGGAGGAGCACAGATACGCAGTATTTT
CSATSGRSTDTQYF
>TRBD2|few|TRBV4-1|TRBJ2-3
TGCGCCAGCAGCCAGAACAGCGGGAGAAGTGATACGCAGTATTTT
CASSQNSGRSDTQYF
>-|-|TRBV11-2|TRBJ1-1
TGTGCCAGCAGCTCCGAATGGGGGGCGACTGAAGCTTTCTTT
CASSSEWGATEAFF
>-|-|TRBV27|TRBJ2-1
TGTGCCAGCAGTTCAAGGAGGGGGCCTGGTGAGCAGTTCTTC
CASSSRRGPGEQFF
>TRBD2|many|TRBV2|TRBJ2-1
TGTGCCAGCAGCCATAATGTCGGACTAGCCCTCAATGAGCAGTTCTTC
CASSHNVGLALNEQFF
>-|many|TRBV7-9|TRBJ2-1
TGTGCCAGCAGCTTACAGGGGCAGAACAATGAGCAGTTCTTC
CASSLQGQNNEQFF
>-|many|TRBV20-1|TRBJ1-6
TGCAGTGCTAGACGGTCGGACGGTAGCTCCTATAATTCACCCCTCCACTTT
CSARRSDGSSYNSPLHF
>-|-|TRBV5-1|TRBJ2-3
TGCGCCAGCGGGGATCAGAATACAGATACGCAGTATTTT
CASGDQNTDTQYF
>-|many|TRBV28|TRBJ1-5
TGTGCCAGCAGTTCCTCGACAGCTATTCAGCCCCAGCATTTT
CASSSSTAIQPQHF
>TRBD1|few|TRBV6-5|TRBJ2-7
TGTGCCAGCAGTGACTCTAACCGGGACAGGGGACTCGAGCAGTACTTC
CASSDSNRDRGLEQYF
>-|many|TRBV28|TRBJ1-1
TGTGCCAGCAGTCGACCGGGACGGGTGAACACTGAAGCTTTCTTT
CASSRPGRVNTEAFF
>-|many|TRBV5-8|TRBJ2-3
TGTGCCAGCGGCAAGGGGCGGAGCACAGATACGCAGTATTTT
CASGKGRSTDTQYF
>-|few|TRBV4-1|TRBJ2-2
TGCGCCAGCAGCCACGGGTATAGTCGCACCGGGGAGCTGTTTTTT
CASSHGYSRTGELFF
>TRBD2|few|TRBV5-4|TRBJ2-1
TGTGCCAGCAGCCAACCGGGGGGACTACTGCGGTTCTTC
CASSQPGGLLRFF
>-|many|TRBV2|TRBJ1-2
TGTGCCAGCAGGGGTGACATCGGCGGCTACACCTTC
CASRGDIGGYTF
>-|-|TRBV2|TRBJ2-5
TGTGCCAGCAGTTTAAGGCAGGGGAACCCCCAGTACTTC
CASSLRQGNPQYF
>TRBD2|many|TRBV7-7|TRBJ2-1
TGTGCTAGCAGCTTAAAGCGGGAGGCCTTTTCGTTTGGCAATGAGCAGTTCTTC
CASSLKREAFSFGNEQFF
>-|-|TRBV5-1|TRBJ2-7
TGTGCCAGCAGCGTAGAGCAGGTCCCCGCTCCCTACGAGCAGTACTTC
CASSVEQVPAPYEQYF
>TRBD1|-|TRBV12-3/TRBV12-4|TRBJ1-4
TGTGCCAGCAGTGCGACAGGGGACGAAAAACTGTTTTTT
CASSATGDEKLFF
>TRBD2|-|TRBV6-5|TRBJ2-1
TGTGCCAGCAGTTACTCTAGACTAGCGGGAGGTAAGAATGAGCAGTTCTTC
CASSYSRLAGGKNEQFF
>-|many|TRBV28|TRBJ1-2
TGTGCCAGCAGCCCGGACAGAAACTATGGCTACACCTTC
CASSPDRNYGYTF
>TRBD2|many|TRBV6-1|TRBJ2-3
TGTGCCAGCAGTGTAGGGACTAACACAGATACGCAGTATTTT
CASSVGTNTDTQYF
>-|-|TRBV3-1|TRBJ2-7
TGTGCCAGCAGCCACAGCAGGAGCTCCTACGAGCAGTACTTC
CASSHSRSSYEQYF